Below are 11 T cell receptor beta chains sequenced from a single sample in a study of shared clonotypes between healthy human individuals. Measured with immunoSEQ multiplex PCR; TCRdb has only the in-frame clones, and not every one. The repertoire holds about 2.3 million clones, with 85% to 95% as singletons. The specimen was naive CD4+ T cells from PBMCs. Documented subset: CD45RA+ positively selected. The receptors were gathered from a young man in good health. Some clones in this sample may be carry-over from other donors' samples.

This chain connects TRBV6-1 to TRBJ2-7, with 10 bases lining up with TRBD1. There are 10 residues in the CDR3. CDR1 and CDR2 (germline): MNHNS, SASEGT. CDR3 loop: CATEDRGKYF. The CDR3 DNA sequence: TGTGCAACCGAGGACAGGGGGAAGTACTTC.

This chain connects TRBV25-1 to TRBJ2-1; D might be TRBD2 (6 bases). The CDR3 covers 16 residues. The V end was cut by 8 bases, the J end by 0 bases, with 17 bases between. Germline CDR1 MGHDK, CDR2 SYGVNS. The CDR3 reads CASLSSGGSSYNEQFF. The CDR3 DNA sequence: TGTGCCAGCCTATCGAGCGGAGGGAGCTCCTACAATGAGCAGTTCTTC.

The V call is TRBV28, the J call TRBJ2-7, with 9 bases that match TRBD1. Germline V gene lookup returns CDR1 MDHEN and CDR2 SYDVKM. The CDR3 length is 15 residues. V dropped 5 bases and J dropped 3; count of bases not matched to a gene: 8. The CDR3 sequence is CASSPAGTGNYEQYF. The DNA of the CDR3 is TGTGCCAGCAGTCCTGCCGGGACAGGGAACTACGAGCAGTACTTC.

The chain links TRBV6-1 to TRBJ1-4; TRBD1 might be the D (6 bases). The CDR3 has 11 residues. Trimming shortened V by 1 base and J by 17 bases, and 11 bases separated the two germline ends. Per germline, CDR1 MNHNS and CDR2 SASEGT. DNA for the CDR3: TGTGCCAGCAGTGAAGACAGGGTAGTATTTTTT. The encoded protein is CASSEDRVVFF.

Worth noting for this clone: Other DNA sequences in this sample translate to the same CDR3. V gene TRBV7-9 combines with J gene TRBJ1-5, with TRBD1 as a possible D gene (5 bases). CDR1 SEHNR and CDR2 FQNEAQ come from the germline V gene (reference sequence). The germline V and J ends were trimmed by 2 bases and 5 bases, with 7 bases remaining between them. The CDR3 is 13 amino acids. The CDR3: CASSLRGDQPQHF. The CDR3 DNA sequence: TGTGCCAGCAGCTTAAGGGGAGATCAGCCCCAGCATTTT.

Points on this clone: The same CDR3 also results from other DNA sequences found in this sample. V usage is TRBV19 and J usage is TRBJ2-7; D perhaps matches TRBD1 (8 bases). Germline CDR1 is LNHDA and CDR2 is SQIVND (reference sequence). The V end was cut by 5 bases, the J end by 2 bases, with 16 bases between. The length of the CDR3 is 15 residues. In nucleotides, the CDR3 is TGTGCCAGTAGTCCAAGCGGGACAGGTACCTACGAGCAGTACTTC. This sequence encodes CASSPSGTGTYEQYF. Full variable domain (rest looked up from reference TRBV19 and TRBJ2-7): DGGITQSPKYLFRKEGQNVTLSCEQNLNHDAMYWYRQDPGQGLRLIYYSQIVNDFQKGDIAEGYSVSREKKESFPLTVTSAQKNPTAFYLCASSPSGTGTYEQYFGPGTRLTVT.

The rearrangement uses TRBV4-1 and TRBJ2-4; D perhaps matches TRBD1 (6 bases). The CDR3 length is 17 residues. CDR1 MGHRA and CDR2 YSYEKL come from the germline V gene. V lost 2 bases and J lost 0, with 14 bases in between. The CDR3 DNA is TGCGCCAGCAGCCAACCCGGACAGAACTTAGCCAAAAACATTCAGTACTTC. Its protein product is CASSQPGQNLAKNIQYF.

This clone was detected only once. The chain combines TRBV7-8 with TRBJ2-1; D is uncertain. Germline CDR1 and CDR2: SGHVS and FQNEAQ. This CDR3 region has 13 residues. V lost 5 bases, J lost 6 bases, and 11 bases lay in between. Written as DNA, the CDR3 is TGTGCCAGCAGCCGACTCCGGGTCAATGAGCAGTTCTTC. This codes for CASSRLRVNEQFF.

The chain combines TRBV6-4 with TRBJ2-3; the match to TRBD2 covers 12 bases. Germline CDR1 and CDR2: MRHNA and SNTAGT. The CDR3 runs 18 residues. Unmatched junction bases numbered 13, after V lost 7 bases and J lost 2 bases. CDR3 coding DNA: TGTGCCAGCATTGATGAAATAGGACTAGCGGGACCCACAGATACGCAGTATTTT. Amino acids: CASIDEIGLAGPTDTQYF.

The chain employs TRBV29-1 and TRBJ2-7; 8 bases are shared with TRBD2. Losses at the gene ends were 8 bases for V and 5 bases for J; bases not matched to a gene: 11. The germline CDR1 and CDR2 sequences are SQVTM and ANQGSEA. CDR3 length: 13 amino acids. CDR3 sequence (DNA): TGCAGCTCGGGGGGGAATGGGAGGAACGAGCAGTACTTC. Its translation is CSSGGNGRNEQYF.

V gene TRBV7-2 combines with J gene TRBJ2-2; D assignment may be TRBD1 or TRBD2 (5 bases each). There are 18 residues in the CDR3. Germline loops: CDR1 SGHTA, CDR2 FQGNSA. V lost 1 base and J 1 base, leaving 16 bases between the germline ends. CDR3 nucleotide sequence: TGTGCCAGCAGCTTAGAAGGGGCTGGCGGAGGGAACACCGGGGAGCTGTTTTTT. Amino acids: CASSLEGAGGGNTGELFF.